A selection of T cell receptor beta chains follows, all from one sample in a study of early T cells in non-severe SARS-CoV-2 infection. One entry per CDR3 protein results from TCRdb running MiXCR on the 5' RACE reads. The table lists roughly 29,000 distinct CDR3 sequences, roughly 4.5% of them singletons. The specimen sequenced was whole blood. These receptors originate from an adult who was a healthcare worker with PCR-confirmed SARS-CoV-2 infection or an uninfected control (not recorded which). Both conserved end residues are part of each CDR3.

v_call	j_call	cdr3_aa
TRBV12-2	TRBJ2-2	CASRLDPAGETGELFF
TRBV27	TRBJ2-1	CASSGGDEQFF
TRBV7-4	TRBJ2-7	CASSLLFRLSSYEQYF
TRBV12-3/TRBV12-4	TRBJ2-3	CASSLGVADTQYF
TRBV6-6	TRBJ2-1	CASSYAPTIEQFF
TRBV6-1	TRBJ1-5	CASTSGAHQPQHF
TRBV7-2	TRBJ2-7	CASSANQGGEQYF
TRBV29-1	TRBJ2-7	CSARGARDRGVDEQYF
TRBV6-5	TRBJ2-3	CASSYRAERTDTQYF
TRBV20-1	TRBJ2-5	CSAVTIQETQYF
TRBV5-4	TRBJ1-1	CASSQSDRANTEAFF
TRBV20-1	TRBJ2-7	CSARVPGKGGSYEQYF
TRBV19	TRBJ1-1	CATSTRRNTEAFF
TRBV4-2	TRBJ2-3	CASSRNLVVDTQYF
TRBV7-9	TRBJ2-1	CASSAGTPVLGNEQFF
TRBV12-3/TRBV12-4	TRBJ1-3	CASSLISGNTIYF
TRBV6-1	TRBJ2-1	CASNRGRWNEQFF
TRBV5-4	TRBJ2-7	CASSLDPVDEQYF
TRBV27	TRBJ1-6	CASSFSDSPLHF
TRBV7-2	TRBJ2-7	CASSLEGTSGGYEQYF
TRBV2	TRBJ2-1	CASTNRGQRTYNEQFF
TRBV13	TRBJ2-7	CASSFRAGLAGESYEQYF
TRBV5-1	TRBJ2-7	CASYYGGQGSSYEQYF
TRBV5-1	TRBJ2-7	CASSLESSGGRSSYEQYF
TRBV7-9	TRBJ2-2	CASSRGTANTGELFF
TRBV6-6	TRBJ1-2	CASSYSLTGSNYGYTF
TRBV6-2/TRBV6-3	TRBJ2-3	CASSPPGQGSDTQYF
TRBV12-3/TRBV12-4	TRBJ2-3	CASSTSGRAGDTQYF
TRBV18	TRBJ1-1	CASSPLGSMNTEAFF
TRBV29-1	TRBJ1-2	CSVPGRGQGSGYTF
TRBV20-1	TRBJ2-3	CSAVSGGLEDTQYF
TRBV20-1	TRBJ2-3	CSARDARGKAGSTDTQYF
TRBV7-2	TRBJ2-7	CASSQAQRTIDQQYF
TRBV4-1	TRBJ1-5	CASSQDLRINQPQHF
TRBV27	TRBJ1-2	CASSPLGGTYGYTF
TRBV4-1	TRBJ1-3	CASSQAPRPDSGNTIYF
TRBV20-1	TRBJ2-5	CSARILRTSGSPSETQYF
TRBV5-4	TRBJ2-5	CASSWGRWETQYF
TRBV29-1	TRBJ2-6	CSVGQSGANVLTF
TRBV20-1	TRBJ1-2	CSASRDGTYYTF
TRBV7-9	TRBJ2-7	CASSLDPRVPGGSSYEQYF
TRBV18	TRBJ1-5	CASRTGTLQHF
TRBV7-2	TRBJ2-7	CASSLADYEQYF
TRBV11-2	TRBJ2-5	CASSWRAAQYF
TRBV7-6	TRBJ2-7	CASTATLLSNEQYF
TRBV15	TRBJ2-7	CATSVEGGSYEQYF
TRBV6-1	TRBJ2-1	CASSVGGTWQFF
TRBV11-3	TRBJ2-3	CASSSGGVKDTQYF
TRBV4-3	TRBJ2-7	CASSQEWGRLDYEQYF
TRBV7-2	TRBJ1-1	CASSFSGYSAEAFF
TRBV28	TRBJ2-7	CASSFFWDEQYF
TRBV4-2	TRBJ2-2	CASSPPPWRSHTGELFF
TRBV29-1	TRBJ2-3	CSVLAGGAWTDTQYF
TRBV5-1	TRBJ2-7	CASSLINGGLSYEQYF
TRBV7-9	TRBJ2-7	CASSPFGKYEQYF
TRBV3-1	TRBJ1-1	CASSQDGQNTEAFF
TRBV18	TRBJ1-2	CASSPGENYGYTF
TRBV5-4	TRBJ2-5	CASSFYIRTSAQETQYF
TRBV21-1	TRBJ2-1	CASSKCELAGGCNEQFF
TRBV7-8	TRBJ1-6	CASSLVSVNSPLHF